The rows below give T cell receptor beta chains drawn from one sample of a study of HIV-infected patients and healthy controls. TCRdb reprocessed the 5' RACE reads via MiXCR and lists one record per CDR3 protein. The sample records some 20,000 distinct CDR3 sequences, roughly 19% being singletons. The sequenced material came from CD8+ T cells from blood. These receptors were obtained from a human donor in good health. The CDR3 runs from the conserved cysteine through the conserved F or W. A D gene is named only where the DNA matches it firmly. The size field is filled for only some rows; it gives once, few, many or a size class.

cdr3_aa cdr3_nt j_call d_call clone_size v_call
CASSVNTYTEAFF TGTGCCAGCAGCGTCAACACCTACACTGAAGCTTTCTTT TRBJ1-1 NA many TRBV9
CASSESGSGGADEQFF TGTGCCAGCAGTGAATCCGGTAGCGGGGGGGCGGATGAGCAGTTCTTC TRBJ2-1 TRBD2 many TRBV6-4
CASSLYGFSNQPQHF TGTGCCAGCAGTTTATACGGATTTAGCAATCAGCCCCAGCATTTT TRBJ1-5 NA few TRBV27
CASQLPQETQYF TGTGCCAGCCAGCTACCGCAAGAGACCCAGTACTTC TRBJ2-5 NA NA TRBV6-4
CATSLGQGAYEQYF TGTGCCACCAGCTTGGGACAGGGGGCCTACGAGCAGTACTTC TRBJ2-7 TRBD1 NA TRBV15
CSANRDTAYEQYF TGCAGTGCAAATAGGGACACGGCCTACGAGCAGTACTTC TRBJ2-7 NA few TRBV20-1
CASSLGVSGYRADTQYF TGTGCCAGCAGCTTGGGGGTCTCTGGGTACAGGGCAGATACGCAGTATTTT TRBJ2-3 NA NA TRBV7-8
CASSRGFGDEQFF TGTGCCAGCAGTAGGGGGTTCGGGGATGAGCAGTTCTTC TRBJ2-1 NA many TRBV12-3/TRBV12-4
CASSYSSRNNEQFF TGTGCCAGCAGTTACTCGAGTCGAAACAATGAGCAGTTCTTC TRBJ2-1 NA few TRBV6-5
CSARDGRDRNYGYTF TGCAGTGCTAGAGACGGACGGGACAGAAATTATGGCTACACCTTC TRBJ1-2 TRBD1 many TRBV20-1
CASSQEMVGDLCEQYF TGTGCCAGCAGCCAAGAAATGGTGGGGGATTTGTGTGAGCAGTACTTC TRBJ2-7 NA few TRBV4-2
CASSPDSRHEKLFF TGTGCCAGCAGCCCGGACAGTCGCCATGAAAAACTGTTTTTT TRBJ1-4 NA many TRBV7-9
CASSSRQGLYEQYF TGTGCCAGCAGTTCTCGGCAGGGTCTGTACGAGCAGTACTTC TRBJ2-7 NA many TRBV12-3/TRBV12-4
CASSQEDSTYGQYF TGCGCCAGCAGCCAAGAGGACAGCACCTACGGGCAGTACTTC TRBJ2-7 NA NA TRBV4-3